The 30 T cell receptor beta chains below come from one sample, sequenced in a study of T cell responses to AZD1222 COVID-19 vaccine. Libraries were prepared by immunoSEQ multiplex PCR; TCRdb keeps only in-frame clonotypes and omits some of them. The table shows about 60,000 clones, with approximately 83% occurring only once. Material: peripheral blood, obtained on day 0 of AZD1222 vaccination. Source of these receptors: an adult in good health.

The V gene is TRBV28, the J gene TRBJ1-2; 8 bases map to TRBD1. This CDR3 is 13 amino acids long. The germline V gene has CDR1 MDHEN and CDR2 SYDVKM. The V and J ends lost 9 bases and 8 bases, in that order; junction bases with no gene match: 11. The DNA for the CDR3 is TGTGCCAGTCTGCCGGGGACAGGATTCGGCTACACCTTC. It specifies CASLPGTGFGYTF.

V usage is TRBV19 and J usage is TRBJ2-1; TRBD2 matches at 10 bases. Germline V gene lookup returns CDR1 LNHDA and CDR2 SQIVND (reference sequence). The length of the CDR3 is 15 residues. V was clipped by 5 bases and J by 9 bases; unmatched bases: 10. In nucleotides, the CDR3 is TGTGCCAGTAGTTCCGCTAGCGGGAGATGGGGTGAGCAGTTCTTC. Amino acid sequence: CASSSASGRWGEQFF.

The V gene is TRBV2, the J gene TRBJ2-2, with D unresolved. The CDR3 totals 13 residues. In germline, CDR1 is SNHLY, CDR2 FYNNEI. Trimming cost V 1 base and J 6 bases, with 6 bases left between them. The CDR3 DNA is TGTGCCAGCAGTGAAGTAGTTGCCGGGGAGCTGTTTTTT. It translates to CASSEVVAGELFF.

The chain has TRBV9 and TRBJ2-7; 7 bases line up with TRBD2. This CDR3 is built from 14 residues. Germline V gene data show CDR1 as SGDLS and CDR2 as YYNGEE. J was trimmed by 2 bases and V by 4 bases; bases with no gene match: 6. This chain's CDR3 is CASSPRGGTYEQYF. The CDR3 region has the DNA TGTGCCAGCAGCCCACGGGGAGGGACCTACGAGCAGTACTTC.

V usage is TRBV5-4 and J usage is TRBJ2-3; D is undetermined. This CDR3 spans 15 amino acids. The V end lost 1 base, the J end lost 3 bases, and 12 bases lay between the germline ends. Germline V lookup: CDR1 SGHNT, CDR2 YYREEE (reference sequence). The CDR3 region has the DNA TGTGCCAGCAGCTTGAAATGGTCTGGTACAGATACGCAGTATTTT. It encodes CASSLKWSGTDTQYF.

This clone was recorded once. The chain couples TRBV21-1 to TRBJ2-7; TRBD1, as called in the table, went unchecked against the DNA. TRBV21-1 is listed as a pseudogene. The length of the CDR3 is 12 residues. The CDR3 loop is CASSTPGYEQYF. DNA for the CDR3: TGTGCCAGCAGCACCCCAGGGTACGAGCAGTACTTC.

Only one count was recorded for this clone. The gene calls are TRBV28 and TRBJ1-3; perhaps TRBD1 as D (6 bases). Germline CDR1 and CDR2: MDHEN and SYDVKM. Trimming took off 2 bases at V and 6 bases at J, with 11 bases between the two ends. CDR3 length: 14 residues. CDR3 loop: CASSLLQGQNTIYF. The CDR3 coding sequence is TGTGCCAGCAGTTTACTACAGGGACAAAACACCATATATTTT.

The rearrangement joins TRBV6-2 or TRBV6-3 to TRBJ1-1; D uncertain. The CDR3 extends over 12 amino acids. V lost 6 bases and J lost 4, with 9 bases in between. Germline-derived CDR1 and CDR2 are MNHEY and SVGEGT. CDR3 in DNA: TGTGCCAGCAGCCCCTCCAGCACTGAAGCTTTCTTT. It yields the protein CASSPSSTEAFF.

V and J are TRBV7-9 and TRBJ1-2; maybe TRBD1 (5 bases). The V gene lost 0 bases and the J gene lost 4 bases, with 9 bases spanning the gap. The CDR3 has 14 amino acids. Looked up from germline, CDR1 is SEHNR and CDR2 is FQNEAQ (reference sequence). This chain's CDR3 is CASSLALGAYGYTF. CDR3 DNA sequence: TGTGCCAGCAGCTTAGCGTTAGGGGCCTATGGCTACACCTTC.

This clone was observed a handful of times. The chain uses TRBV30 and TRBJ1-1; D not resolved. Trimming removed 2 bases from V and 3 bases from J, with 13 bases in between. There are 14 residues in the CDR3. The germline V gene has CDR1 GTSNPN and CDR2 SVGIG (reference sequence). DNA for the CDR3: TGTGCCTGGAGTAGACATTTAAAGGACACTGAAGCTTTCTTT. This encodes CAWSRHLKDTEAFF.

A few counts support this clone. V and J are TRBV7-9 and TRBJ2-2; weak D call: TRBD1 (6 bases). V was clipped by 3 bases and J by 7 bases, with 9 bases between them. Germline V gene lookup returns CDR1 SEHNR and CDR2 FQNEAQ (reference sequence). CDR3 length: 13 amino acids. CDR3 loop: CASSFGQYGELFF. In nucleotides, the CDR3 is TGTGCCAGCAGCTTCGGACAGTACGGGGAGCTGTTTTTT.

J is TRBJ1-6 and V is TRBV27; a possible D gene is TRBD1 (6 bases). Germline loops: CDR1 MNHEY, CDR2 SMNVEV (reference sequence). Trimming stripped 3 bases from V and 4 bases from J, with 16 bases between. The CDR3 consists of 17 residues. For the CDR3, the DNA is TGTGCCAGCAGTTTCCTGTTTGGCAGGGGATATAATTCACCCCTCCACTTT. It encodes CASSFLFGRGYNSPLHF.

The rearrangement links TRBV5-5 to TRBJ1-2; D gene ambiguous. The CDR3 is made up of 15 amino acids. The germline gives CDR1 SGHKS, CDR2 YYEKEE (reference sequence). Deletions cut 5 bases from V and 5 bases from J, with 19 bases between. This chain's CDR3 is CASRPVGQAVYGYTF. DNA of the CDR3: TGTGCCAGCAGGCCGGTTGGTCAGGCTGTGTATGGCTACACCTTC.

The V call is TRBV4-2, the J call TRBJ1-1; D call uncertain. The CDR3 sequence is 18 residues long. The germline gives CDR1 LGHNA, CDR2 YNFKEQ. Trimming took off 0 bases at V and 4 bases at J, with 21 bases between the two ends. CDR3 bases: TGTGCCAGCAGCCAAGATCGAGCGAATCTTAGGAAAGGCACTGAAGCTTTCTTT. This sequence encodes CASSQDRANLRKGTEAFF.

In DNA form, the CDR3 reads TGTGCCAGCAGCAAGGACACTTACGAGCAGTACTTC. Amino acid sequence: CASSKDTYEQYF. V is TRBV5-6 and J is TRBJ2-7, with a weak D call TRBD1 (5 bases). Trimming removed 4 bases from V and 4 bases from J, with 9 bases in between. CDR3 length equals 12 residues. In germline, CDR1 is SGHDT, CDR2 YYEEEE.

V and J are TRBV9 and TRBJ2-3; D might be TRBD1 (5 bases). This CDR3 contains 14 residues. The germline V and J ends were trimmed by 0 bases and 6 bases, with 11 bases remaining between them. Germline lookup yields CDR1 SGDLS and CDR2 YYNGEE. CDR3 DNA: TGTGCCAGCAGCGTAGCAGCCAAGGGGGATACGCAGTATTTT. Protein product: CASSVAAKGDTQYF.

V usage is TRBV6-5 and J usage is TRBJ2-1, with 12 bases that match TRBD1. Germline V gives CDR1 MNHEY, CDR2 SVGAGI. The CDR3 totals 15 residues. Trimming cost V 2 bases and J 5 bases; bases outside gene matches: 1. CDR3 protein: CASSYGTGGNNEQFF. CDR3 in DNA: TGTGCCAGCAGTTACGGGACAGGGGGCAACAATGAGCAGTTCTTC.

The chain couples TRBV7-9 to TRBJ1-4; D gene ambiguous. Germline assignment: CDR1 SEHNR and CDR2 FQNEAQ (reference sequence). This CDR3 spans 15 amino acids. V was pared by 1 base and J by 7 bases, with 13 bases between. CDR3 residues: CASSLEGLSGEKLFF. For the CDR3, the DNA is TGTGCCAGCAGCTTAGAGGGCCTTTCGGGTGAAAAACTGTTTTTT.

J is TRBJ2-1 and V is TRBV4-2; 8 bases line up with TRBD2. Germline CDR1 reads LGHNA; CDR2 reads YNFKEQ. The ends lost 4 bases at V and 6 bases at J; junction bases unmatched: 8. CDR3 length: 15 residues. The CDR3 spells CASSRQGTSSNEQFF. CDR3 nucleotide sequence: TGTGCCAGCAGCCGACAAGGGACTAGTAGCAATGAGCAGTTCTTC.

This clone has just a few counts. This rearrangement joins TRBV9 to TRBJ1-3; a weak D match, TRBD1 (5 bases). Trimming removed 2 bases from V and 3 bases from J, with 12 bases in between. The length of the CDR3 is 15 residues. Per germline, CDR1 SGDLS and CDR2 YYNGEE. CDR3 coding DNA: TGTGCCAGCAGCGTCGGCAGGGAAGGTGGAAACACCATATATTTT. It is translated as CASSVGREGGNTIYF.

The chain employs TRBV2 and TRBJ2-7; perhaps TRBD1 as D (6 bases). Germline loops: CDR1 SNHLY, CDR2 FYNNEI. This CDR3 contains 16 residues. Deletions cut 6 bases from V and 3 bases from J, with 21 bases between. The CDR3 here is CASSDLWGQTLYEQYF. The DNA for the CDR3 is TGTGCCAGCAGCGACCTTTGGGGGCAAACACTCTACGAGCAGTACTTC.

The chain has TRBV19 and TRBJ2-2, with D unclear. V was cut by 5 bases and J by 6 bases, with 16 bases left in between. Germline loops: CDR1 LNHDA, CDR2 SQIVND (reference sequence). CDR3 size: 15 residues. The CDR3 bases are TGTGCCAGTAGTCTAATAGCTACCGCCGCCGGGGAGCTGTTTTTT. It translates to CASSLIATAAGELFF. The whole variable domain, remainder taken from reference TRBV19 and TRBJ2-2, is DGGITQSPKYLFRKEGQNVTLSCEQNLNHDAMYWYRQDPGQGLRLIYYSQIVNDFQKGDIAEGYSVSREKKESFPLTVTSAQKNPTAFYLCASSLIATAAGELFFGEGSRLTVL.

The chain joins TRBV5-4 to TRBJ2-3; perhaps TRBD2 as D (5 bases). Germline CDR1 reads SGHNT; CDR2 reads YYREEE (reference sequence). This CDR3 contains 13 residues. Trimming removed 0 bases from V and 3 bases from J, with 5 bases in between. For the CDR3, the DNA is TGTGCCAGCAGCTTGGGGACTACAGATACGCAGTATTTT. Translating it yields CASSLGTTDTQYF. The full variable domain, in which reference TRBV5-4 and TRBJ2-3 provide the parts outside the CDR3, is ETGVTQSPTHLIKTRGQQVTLRCSSQSGHNTVSWYQQALGQGPQFIFQYYREEENGRGNFPPRFSGLQFPNYSSELNVNALELDDSALYLCASSLGTTDTQYFGPGTRLTVL.

The V gene is TRBV2, the J gene TRBJ2-7; 7 bases fit TRBD2. The length of the CDR3 is 17 residues. V was pared by 1 base and J by 3 bases, with 12 bases of the junction left unmatched. The germline V gene encodes CDR1 SNHLY and CDR2 FYNNEI. CDR3: CASSEGRTSVGRYEQYF. The DNA for the CDR3 is TGTGCCAGCAGTGAAGGAAGAACTAGCGTCGGACGCTACGAGCAGTACTTC.

This clone was counted once. V usage is TRBV7-2 and J usage is TRBJ2-1; 11 nucleotides match TRBD2. The CDR3 spans 15 residues. Per the germline V gene, CDR1 is SGHTA and CDR2 is FQGNSA. The ends lost 3 bases at V and 3 bases at J; junction bases unmatched: 1. Written as DNA, the CDR3 is TGTGCCAGCAGCTTGGGACTAGCGGACTACAATGAGCAGTTCTTC. This translates into CASSLGLADYNEQFF. Using reference TRBV7-2 and TRBJ2-1 for the parts outside the CDR3, the full variable domain is GAGVSQSPSNKVTEKGKDVELRCDPISGHTALYWYRQSLGQGLEFLIYFQGNSAPDKSGLPSDRFSAERTGGSVSTLTIQRTQQEDSAVYLCASSLGLADYNEQFFGPGTRLTVL.

This chain connects TRBV27 to TRBJ2-2; 13 nucleotides align to TRBD2. Germline trimming cut 2 bases from V and 7 bases from J; bases unmatched to any gene: 10. The CDR3 consists of 18 residues. Germline assignment: CDR1 MNHEY and CDR2 SMNVEV (reference sequence). This CDR3 reads CASSLGTGLAGIGGELFF. The CDR3 bases are TGTGCCAGCAGTTTAGGGACGGGACTAGCGGGAATCGGCGGGGAGCTGTTTTTT.

V usage is TRBV21-1 and J usage is TRBJ1-2. TRBV21-1 counts as a pseudogene. The CDR3 runs 13 residues. CDR3 DNA: TGTGCCAGCAGCAAAGTTTGTGACTATGGCTACACCTTC. Translating it yields CASSKVCDYGYTF.

The V call is TRBV11-1, the J call TRBJ2-7, with a possible D match to TRBD2 (6 bases). Deletions cut 2 bases from V and 5 bases from J, with 13 bases between. This CDR3 is 14 amino acids long. Germline V CDR1 and CDR2: SGHAT, FQDESV (reference sequence). Written as DNA, the CDR3 is TGTGCCAGCAGCTTATACCGGGAGTCCCACGAGCAGTACTTC. Translated: CASSLYRESHEQYF.

The chain joins TRBV11-2 to TRBJ2-3, with TRBD2 matching over 8 bases. Germline CDR1 reads SGHAT; CDR2 reads FQNNGV. The CDR3 runs 14 residues. After removal of 3 bases from V and 3 bases from J, the junction contained 2 bases not matched to a gene. The DNA for the CDR3 is TGTGCCAGCAGCTTCCAGCGGGAGACAGATACGCAGTATTTT. Encoded protein: CASSFQRETDTQYF. The full variable domain, its missing parts supplied by reference TRBV11-2 and TRBJ2-3, is EAGVAQSPRYKIIEKRQSVAFWCNPISGHATLYWYQQILGQGPKLLIQFQNNGVVDDSQLPKDRFSAERLKGVDSTLKIQPAKLEDSAVYLCASSFQRETDTQYFGPGTRLTVL.

The V call is TRBV19, the J call TRBJ1-1; 7 bases align to TRBD1. This CDR3 spans 12 amino acids. V was clipped by 6 bases and J by 4 bases; unmatched bases: 2. Per the germline V gene, CDR1 is LNHDA and CDR2 is SQIVND (reference sequence). CDR3 loop: CASRGQLTEAFF. CDR3 DNA: TGTGCCAGTAGGGGACAGCTCACTGAAGCTTTCTTT.